The rows below give T cell receptor beta chains drawn from one sample of a study of immune cell composition in non-small cell lung cancer. Sequencing used immunoSEQ multiplex PCR; TCRdb keeps in-frame clones, though not all of them. Here the sample spans more than 3,000 clones, roughly 70% being singletons. What was sequenced was lung tumor tissue. The receptors were gathered from a human donor with non-small cell lung cancer. CDR3s leave out the opening cysteine and the closing phenylalanine or tryptophan. A D gene is named only where the DNA matches it firmly.

D | J | V | CDR3
TRBD1 | TRBJ1-5 | TRBV4-2 | ASSQKGQPNQPQH
TRBD1 | TRBJ1-6 | TRBV7-4 | ASSSFDRGLIYSPLH
TRBD1 | TRBJ2-1 | TRBV30 | AWRGGQGNYNEQF
TRBD2 | TRBJ2-1 | TRBV7-9 | ASSSPRVGGSSYNEQF
TRBD1 | TRBJ1-6 | TRBV6-5 | ASSRQGSPLH
- | TRBJ2-7 | TRBV12-5 | ASGLGGVGYEQY
- | TRBJ1-6 | TRBV6-5 | ASRTTGGGPLH
- | TRBJ1-6 | TRBV7-9 | ASSFVGGPGNSPLH
TRBD2 | TRBJ2-1 | TRBV18 | ASSAQLLAGSLNEQF
- | TRBJ2-1 | TRBV30 | AWSLSEGEQF
- | TRBJ2-7 | TRBV28 | ATWRQGSYEQY
TRBD1 | TRBJ2-7 | TRBV10-2 | ASSGTGESYEQY
- | TRBJ2-7 | TRBV27 | ASSLAPQASSYEQY
TRBD2 | TRBJ2-7 | TRBV19 | ASSIGSGTSVYEQY
TRBD1 | TRBJ1-1 | TRBV10-3 | AISPTGGNTEAF
- | TRBJ1-2 | TRBV7-9 | ASSPPYDSYLYGYT
- | TRBJ2-1 | TRBV28 | ASSNGLLEQF
TRBD1 | TRBJ1-5 | TRBV4-1 | ASSSPLQGVGYQPQH
- | TRBJ2-7 | TRBV30 | AWKDRSYEQY
TRBD2 | TRBJ2-3 | TRBV27 | ASSLGGAPDTQY
- | TRBJ1-5 | TRBV5-1 | ASSLVSGANQPQH
- | TRBJ2-7 | TRBV7-2 | ASSLVGGGSEQY
- | TRBJ2-7 | TRBV7-6 | ASSPGPNYEQY
- | TRBJ1-2 | TRBV27 | ASSFEGNYGYT
TRBD1 | TRBJ2-3 | TRBV27 | ASSFTTGGTDTQY
- | TRBJ1-5 | TRBV18 | ASSPGGSQPQH
- | TRBJ1-1 | TRBV14 | ASSQSLNTEAF
TRBD1 | TRBJ1-6 | TRBV6-5 | ASRQGTNSPLH
- | TRBJ2-7 | TRBV27 | ASSLGYSSYEQY
- | TRBJ2-5 | TRBV21-1 | ASSTGAEGETQY
- | TRBJ1-1 | TRBV7-3 | ASSLTRGMNTEAF
- | TRBJ2-3 | TRBV29-1 | SVGGLGWGGTDTQY
TRBD2 | TRBJ2-7 | TRBV30 | AWNPVGRGAYEQY
TRBD1 | TRBJ2-7 | TRBV28 | ASSSGQEIAYEQY
- | TRBJ2-1 | TRBV6-6 | ASSYPQSSYNEQF
TRBD1 | TRBJ2-7 | TRBV30 | AWSAIDRGWYEQY
- | TRBJ2-7 | TRBV4-3 | ASSHGGNEQY
TRBD1 | TRBJ1-5 | TRBV5-1 | ASRPGTGEYQPQH
TRBD1 | TRBJ1-2 | TRBV30 | ARDRVSTYGYT
TRBD1 | TRBJ1-4 | TRBV27 | ASSLTGKEKLF
TRBD1 | TRBJ1-1 | TRBV7-2 | ASRPGQGNTEAF
- | TRBJ1-2 | TRBV30 | AWSRVASGLYPGYT
- | TRBJ1-2 | TRBV4-2 | ASSQEALSYGYT
- | TRBJ1-1 | TRBV5-4 | ASSLEPDTEAF
- | TRBJ1-5 | TRBV2 | ASSEALGANQPQH
- | TRBJ1-1 | TRBV11-1 | ASSFTVDTEVF
TRBD1 | TRBJ1-5 | TRBV18 | ASSRSDRGLNQPQH
- | TRBJ1-1 | TRBV5-1 | ASSLETGERGEAF
TRBD2 | TRBJ2-5 | TRBV28 | ASSLSGGAQETQY
- | TRBJ2-1 | TRBV29-1 | SVEEGPAYNEQF
- | TRBJ2-1 | TRBV5-6 | ASSPRQALSYNEQF
- | TRBJ2-7 | TRBV4-3 | ASSQDRVGFNEQY
TRBD1 | TRBJ2-1 | TRBV9 | ASSVGGQGEQF
- | TRBJ1-2 | TRBV11-3 | ASSSLDMDYGYT
- | TRBJ1-2 | TRBV11-3 | ASSLDTFEEVIYGYT